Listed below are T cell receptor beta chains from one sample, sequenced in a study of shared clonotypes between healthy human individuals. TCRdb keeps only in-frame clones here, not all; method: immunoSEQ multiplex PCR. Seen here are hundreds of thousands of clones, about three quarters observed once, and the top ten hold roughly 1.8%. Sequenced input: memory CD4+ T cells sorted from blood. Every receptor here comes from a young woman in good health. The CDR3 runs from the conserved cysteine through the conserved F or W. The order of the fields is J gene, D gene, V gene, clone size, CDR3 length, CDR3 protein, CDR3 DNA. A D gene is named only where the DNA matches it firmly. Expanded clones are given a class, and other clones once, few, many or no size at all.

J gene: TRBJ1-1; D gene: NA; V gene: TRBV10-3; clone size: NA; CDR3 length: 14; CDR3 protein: CAISESGAGTEAFF; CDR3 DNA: TGTGCCATCAGTGAGTCAGGGGCGGGGACTGAAGCTTTCTTT
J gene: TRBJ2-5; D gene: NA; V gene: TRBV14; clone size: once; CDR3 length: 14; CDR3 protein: CASSPLGGKETQYF; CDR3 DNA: TGTGCCAGCAGCCCCCTCGGGGGAAAAGAGACCCAGTACTTC
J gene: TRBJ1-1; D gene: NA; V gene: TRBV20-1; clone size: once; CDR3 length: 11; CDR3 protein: CSARDHTEAFF; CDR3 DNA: TGCAGTGCGAGGGACCACACTGAAGCTTTCTTT
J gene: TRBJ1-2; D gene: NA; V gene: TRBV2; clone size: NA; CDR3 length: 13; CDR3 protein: CASSERQVYGYTF; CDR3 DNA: TGTGCCAGCAGTGAACGGCAGGTCTATGGCTACACCTTC
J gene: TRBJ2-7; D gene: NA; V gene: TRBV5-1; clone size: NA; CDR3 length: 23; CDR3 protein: CASSLGPELTYDRNRGRSDEQYF; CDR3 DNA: TGCGCCAGCAGCTTGGGACCAGAATTGACCTACGACCGCAATCGGGGGCGCTCGGACGAGCAGTACTTC
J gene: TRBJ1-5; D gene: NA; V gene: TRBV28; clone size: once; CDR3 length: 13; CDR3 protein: CASSWGVVQPQHF; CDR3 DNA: TGTGCCAGCAGTTGGGGTGTGGTTCAGCCCCAGCATTTT
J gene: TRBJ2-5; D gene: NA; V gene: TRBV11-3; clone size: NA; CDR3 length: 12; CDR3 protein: CASSKHEETQYF; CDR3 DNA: TGTGCCAGCAGCAAACACGAAGAGACCCAGTACTTC
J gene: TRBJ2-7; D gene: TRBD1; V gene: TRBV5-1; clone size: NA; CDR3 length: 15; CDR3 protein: CASSPGDRDASEQYF; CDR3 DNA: TGCGCCAGCAGCCCCGGGGACAGGGATGCGTCCGAGCAGTACTTC
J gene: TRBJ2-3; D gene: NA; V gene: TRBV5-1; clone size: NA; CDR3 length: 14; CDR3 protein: CASSLNSETDTQYF; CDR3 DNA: TGCGCCAGCAGCTTGAATAGCGAGACGGATACGCAGTATTTT
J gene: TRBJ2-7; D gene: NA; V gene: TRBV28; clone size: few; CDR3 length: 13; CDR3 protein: CASSPSSGPEQYF; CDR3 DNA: TGTGCCAGCAGTCCCTCATCGGGGCCCGAGCAGTACTTC
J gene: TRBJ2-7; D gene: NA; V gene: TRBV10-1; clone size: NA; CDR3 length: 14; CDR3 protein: CASSDRLPSGEQYF; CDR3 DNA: TGCGCCAGCAGTGACAGACTACCTTCGGGGGAGCAGTACTTC
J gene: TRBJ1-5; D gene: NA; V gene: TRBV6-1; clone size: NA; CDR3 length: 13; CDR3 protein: CASSSGTPQPQHF; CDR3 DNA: TGTGCCAGCAGCAGCGGGACACCCCAGCCCCAGCATTTT
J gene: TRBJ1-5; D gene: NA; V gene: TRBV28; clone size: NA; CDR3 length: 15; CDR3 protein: CASSPGGVSNQPQHF; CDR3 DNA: TGTGCCAGCAGCCCAGGTGGTGTGAGCAATCAGCCCCAGCATTTT
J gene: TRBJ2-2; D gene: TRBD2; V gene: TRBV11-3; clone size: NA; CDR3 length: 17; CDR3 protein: CASSLALAGSGTGELFF; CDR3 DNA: TGTGCCAGCAGCTTAGCGTTAGCGGGGTCGGGGACCGGGGAGCTGTTTTTT
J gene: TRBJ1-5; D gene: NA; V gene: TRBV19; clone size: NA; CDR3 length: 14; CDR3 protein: CASTTSARQPPQHF; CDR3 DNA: TGTGCCAGTACAACTTCGGCCCGGCAGCCGCCCCAGCATTTT
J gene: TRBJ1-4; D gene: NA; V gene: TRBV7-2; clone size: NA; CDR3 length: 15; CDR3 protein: CASSLRVSTNEKLFF; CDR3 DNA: TGTGCCAGCAGCTTACGGGTCTCAACTAATGAAAAACTGTTTTTT
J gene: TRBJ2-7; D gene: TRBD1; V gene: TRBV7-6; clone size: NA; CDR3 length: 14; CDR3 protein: CASSLGQGKSEQYF; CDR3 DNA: TGTGCCAGCAGCCTGGGACAGGGTAAGAGCGAGCAGTACTTC
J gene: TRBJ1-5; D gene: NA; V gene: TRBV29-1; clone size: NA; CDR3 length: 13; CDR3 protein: CSVGAGTNQPQHF; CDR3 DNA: TGCAGCGTTGGAGCAGGGACTAATCAGCCCCAGCATTTT
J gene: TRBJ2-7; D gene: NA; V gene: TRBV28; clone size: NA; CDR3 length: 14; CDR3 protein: CASTRGPYSYEQYF; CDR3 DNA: TGTGCCAGCACGCGGGGACCGTACTCCTACGAGCAGTACTTC
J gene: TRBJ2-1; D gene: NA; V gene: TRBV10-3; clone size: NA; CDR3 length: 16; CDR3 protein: CAINAGPALGNNEQFF; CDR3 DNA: TGTGCCATCAACGCCGGTCCTGCCCTTGGGAACAATGAGCAGTTCTTC
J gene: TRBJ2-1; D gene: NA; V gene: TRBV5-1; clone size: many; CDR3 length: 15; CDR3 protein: CASSLDSSSYNEQFF; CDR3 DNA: TGCGCCAGCAGCCTTGACAGCAGCTCCTACAATGAGCAGTTCTTC
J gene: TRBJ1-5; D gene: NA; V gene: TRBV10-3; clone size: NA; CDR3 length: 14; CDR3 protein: CAISEKREGQPQHF; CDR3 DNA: TGTGCCATCAGTGAAAAGCGCGAGGGTCAGCCCCAGCATTTT
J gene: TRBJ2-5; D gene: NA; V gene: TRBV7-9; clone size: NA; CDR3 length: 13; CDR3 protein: CASSPGPSGTQYF; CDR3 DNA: TGTGCCAGCAGCCCCGGGCCGTCGGGGACCCAGTACTTC
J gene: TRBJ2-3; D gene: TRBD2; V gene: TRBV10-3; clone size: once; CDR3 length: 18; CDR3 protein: CAISGAGTSGRAGDTQYF; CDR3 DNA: TGTGCCATCAGTGGCGCGGGGACTAGCGGGAGGGCGGGAGATACGCAGTATTTT
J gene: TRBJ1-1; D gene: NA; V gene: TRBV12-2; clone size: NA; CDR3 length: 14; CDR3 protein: CASRLVGQVREAFF; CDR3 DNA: TGTGCAAGTCGCTTAGTTGGCCAGGTGCGTGAAGCTTTCTTT
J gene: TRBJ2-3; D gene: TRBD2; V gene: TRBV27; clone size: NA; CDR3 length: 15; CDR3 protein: CASSLIAGGTDTQYF; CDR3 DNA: TGTGCCAGCAGTTTAATAGCGGGAGGCACAGATACGCAGTATTTT